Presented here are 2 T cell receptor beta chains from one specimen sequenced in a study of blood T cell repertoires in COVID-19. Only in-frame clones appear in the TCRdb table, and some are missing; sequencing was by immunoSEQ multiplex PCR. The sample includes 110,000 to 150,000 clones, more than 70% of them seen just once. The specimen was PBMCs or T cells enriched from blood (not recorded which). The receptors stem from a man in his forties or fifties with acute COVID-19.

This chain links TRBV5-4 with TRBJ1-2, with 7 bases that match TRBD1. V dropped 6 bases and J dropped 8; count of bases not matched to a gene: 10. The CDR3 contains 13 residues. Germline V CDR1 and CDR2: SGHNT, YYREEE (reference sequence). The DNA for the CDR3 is TGTGCCAGCAAGATTGACAGGGTAGGGGGCTACACCTTC. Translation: CASKIDRVGGYTF.

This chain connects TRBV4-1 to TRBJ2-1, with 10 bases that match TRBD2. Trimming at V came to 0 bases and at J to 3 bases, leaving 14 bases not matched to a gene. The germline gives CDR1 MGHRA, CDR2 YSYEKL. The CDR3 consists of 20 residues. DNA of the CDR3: TGCGCCAGCAGCCAAGATGCTGCTAGCGGGAGAGGTACGGACTACAATGAGCAGTTCTTC. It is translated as CASSQDAASGRGTDYNEQFF.